The clone carrying this T cell receptor (beta chain) has only a few counts. The target antigen is unknown. The study sequenced cultured CD4+ T cell DNA using the Oncomine TCR Beta short-read assay. A single record per CDR3 protein comes from TCRdb applying MiXCR to the PCR reads. The data contain 4,000 to 5,500 distinct CDR3 sequences, over 55% of them singletons. The record originates from a study of vaccination and CD4 T cells after COVID-19. About the study: Four females and six males made up the convalescents, with two Hispanic. Study observations and caveats: A median of around 86% of reactive clones, in convalescent patients, became evident only post-vaccination.

Treatment of the sample: roughly 10-day PBMC culture with coronavirus spike peptide pools or control peptides (ViraFEST assay). One should note that the unexposed donor's CD4+ T cells were collected before the COVID-19 pandemic (2011-2018). This TCR derives from a human donor in good health. The sequenced material came from CD4+ T cells from blood, cultured in vitro.

CDR3 region: CASSQDLQGATYEQYF. The CDR3 DNA sequence: TGCGCCAGCAGCCAAGACCTCCAGGGTGCCACCTACGAGCAGTACTTC. V usage is TRBV4-3 and J usage is TRBJ2-7; maybe TRBD1 (5 bases). CDR1 is LGHNA and CDR2 is YSLEER in the germline V gene. This CDR3 contains 16 residues. Trimming left V 0 bases short and J 2 bases short, with 14 bases between.